Following are 11 T cell receptor beta chains from one sample sequenced in a study of blood T cell repertoires in COVID-19. Profiled with immunoSEQ multiplex PCR; TCRdb holds only in-frame clones, not every one. The sample carries 80,000 to 100,000 clones, roughly 70% recorded once. The specimen sequenced was peripheral blood. These TCRs come from a man in his 70s with COVID-19, enrolled during active disease.

This chain joins TRBV19 and TRBJ2-7; perhaps TRBD2 as D (6 bases). The V and J ends lost 3 bases and 7 bases respectively, with 22 bases between them. The CDR3 runs to 16 residues. CDR1 LNHDA and CDR2 SQIVND come from the germline V gene (reference sequence). CDR3 residues: CASSMSAGGVSEEQYF. In nucleotides, the CDR3 is TGTGCCAGTAGTATGTCCGCCGGGGGAGTTTCGGAGGAGCAGTACTTC. The full variable domain, in which reference TRBV19 and TRBJ2-7 provide the parts outside the CDR3, is DGGITQSPKYLFRKEGQNVTLSCEQNLNHDAMYWYRQDPGQGLRLIYYSQIVNDFQKGDIAEGYSVSREKKESFPLTVTSAQKNPTAFYLCASSMSAGGVSEEQYFGPGTRLTVT.

The rearrangement links TRBV27 to TRBJ2-2; a weak D match, TRBD1 (5 bases). Germline V gives CDR1 MNHEY, CDR2 SMNVEV (reference sequence). CDR3 size: 15 residues. Deletions cut 3 bases from V and 2 bases from J, with 10 bases between. The CDR3 sequence: CASSFSTANTGELFF. The CDR3 coding sequence is TGTGCCAGCAGTTTCTCGACAGCAAACACCGGGGAGCTGTTTTTT.

This clone was counted only a few times. The chain links TRBV9 to TRBJ1-3, with 8 nucleotides matching TRBD1. Germline-derived CDR1 and CDR2 are SGDLS and YYNGEE. The trim removed 6 bases at V and 0 bases at J, leaving 8 bases unmatched. The CDR3 loop spans 16 amino acids. The DNA of the CDR3 is TGTGCCAGCACCTTGGGACAGGCCATCTCTGGAAACACCATATATTTT. Translating gives CASTLGQAISGNTIYF. The variable domain in full, with the rest retrieved from reference TRBV9 and TRBJ1-3, is DSGVTQTPKHLITATGQRVTLRCSPRSGDLSVYWYQQSLDQGLQFLIQYYNGEERAKGNILERFSAQQFPDLHSELNLSSLELGDSALYFCASTLGQAISGNTIYFGEGSWLTVV.

The V call is TRBV7-2, the J call TRBJ2-7, with D maybe TRBD1 (6 bases). Germline-derived CDR1 and CDR2 are SGHTA and FQGNSA. Trimming cost V 6 bases and J 1 base, with 13 bases left between them. The CDR3 is 14 residues long. The CDR3 is CASRYNRESYEQYF. The CDR3 region has the DNA TGTGCCAGCAGGTATAACAGGGAATCCTACGAGCAGTACTTC.

The chain has TRBV7-2 and TRBJ2-7, with no clear D. Deletions cut 2 bases from V and 1 base from J, with 6 bases between. The V gene's germline CDR1 is SGHTA and CDR2 FQGNSA. CDR3 size: 13 residues. The CDR3 loop is CASSLIQSYEQYF. CDR3 DNA: TGTGCCAGCAGCTTAATACAATCCTACGAGCAGTACTTC.

J is TRBJ1-4 and V is TRBV5-4; D is perhaps TRBD1 (5 bases). The germline gives CDR1 SGHNT, CDR2 YYREEE (reference sequence). The CDR3 extends over 15 amino acids. Trimming removed 4 bases from V and 5 bases from J, with 15 bases in between. The DNA for the CDR3 is TGTGCCAGCAGCCTTGGTGGGGCAGGGAATGAAAAACTGTTTTTT. This encodes CASSLGGAGNEKLFF.

This chain connects TRBV5-1 to TRBJ2-7; TRBD1 aligns across 7 bases. CDR3 length: 14 residues. V lost 4 bases, J lost 2 bases, and 6 bases stayed unmatched. From germline, CDR1 is SGHRS and CDR2 YFSETQ. CDR3 in DNA: TGCGCCAGCAGCCGACAGGGTGGGACCTACGAGCAGTACTTC. Residues: CASSRQGGTYEQYF. The whole variable domain, remainder taken from reference TRBV5-1 and TRBJ2-7, is KAGVTQTPRYLIKTRGQQVTLSCSPISGHRSVSWYQQTPGQGLQFLFEYFSETQRNKGNFPGRFSGRQFSNSRSEMNVSTLELGDSALYLCASSRQGGTYEQYFGPGTRLTVT.

The chain is built from TRBV5-1 and TRBJ2-3; D unclear. The germline CDR1 and CDR2 sequences are SGHRS and YFSETQ. The CDR3 totals 13 residues. The V end lost 2 bases, the J end lost 2 bases, and 6 bases lay between the germline ends. CDR3 in amino acids: CASSFPSTDTQYF. CDR3 DNA sequence: TGCGCCAGCAGCTTTCCTTCCACAGATACGCAGTATTTT.

The V gene is TRBV2, the J gene TRBJ2-3; the D is unclear. This CDR3 has 14 residues. Germline-derived CDR1 and CDR2 are SNHLY and FYNNEI. V was clipped by 0 bases and J by 4 bases, with 8 bases between them. CDR3 sequence: CASSEAPVADTQYF. For the CDR3, the DNA is TGTGCCAGCAGTGAAGCGCCAGTCGCAGATACGCAGTATTTT. The full variable domain, with the rest looked up from reference TRBV2 and TRBJ2-3, is EPEVTQTPSHQVTQMGQEVILRCVPISNHLYFYWYRQILGQKVEFLVSFYNNEISEKSEIFDDQFSVERPDGSNFTLKIRSTKLEDSAMYFCASSEAPVADTQYFGPGTRLTVL.

This chain connects TRBV6-4 to TRBJ2-1, with D perhaps matching TRBD2 (5 bases). CDR1 is MRHNA, CDR2 SNTAGT, per germline. The CDR3 contains 14 residues. Trimming left V 2 bases short and J 8 bases short, with 13 bases between. CDR3 coding DNA: TGTGCCAGCAGTGACCTAGGGAAGAGGGATGAGCAGTTCTTC. Translated, it gives CASSDLGKRDEQFF.

The chain is built from TRBV7-8 and TRBJ2-3; TRBD2 aligns across 9 bases. CDR1 and CDR2 from the germline V gene are SGHVS and FQNEAQ. Trimming cost V 3 bases and J 1 base; bases outside gene matches: 5. The CDR3 runs to 16 residues. In nucleotides, the CDR3 is TGTGCCAGCAGCTTTCTGGTAGCGGGAGGCACAGATACGCAGTATTTT. Residues: CASSFLVAGGTDTQYF. The entire variable domain, with the rest obtained from reference TRBV7-8 and TRBJ2-3, is as follows: GAGVSQSPRYKVAKRGQDVALRCDPISGHVSLFWYQQALGQGPEFLTYFQNEAQLDKSGLPSDRFFAERPEGSVSTLKIQRTQQEDSAVYLCASSFLVAGGTDTQYFGPGTRLTVL.